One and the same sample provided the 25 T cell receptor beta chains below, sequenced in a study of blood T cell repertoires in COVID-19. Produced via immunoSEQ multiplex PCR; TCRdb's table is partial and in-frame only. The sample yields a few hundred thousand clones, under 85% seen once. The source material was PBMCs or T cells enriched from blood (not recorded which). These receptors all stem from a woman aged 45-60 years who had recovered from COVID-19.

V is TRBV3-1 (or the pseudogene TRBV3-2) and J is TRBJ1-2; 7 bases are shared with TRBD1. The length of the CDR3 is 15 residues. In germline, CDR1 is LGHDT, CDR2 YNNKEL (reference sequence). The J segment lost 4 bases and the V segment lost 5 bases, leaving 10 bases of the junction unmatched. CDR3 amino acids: CASSRRGGTIYGYTF. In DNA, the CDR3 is TGTGCCAGCAGCAGAAGAGGGGGCACCATCTATGGCTACACCTTC.

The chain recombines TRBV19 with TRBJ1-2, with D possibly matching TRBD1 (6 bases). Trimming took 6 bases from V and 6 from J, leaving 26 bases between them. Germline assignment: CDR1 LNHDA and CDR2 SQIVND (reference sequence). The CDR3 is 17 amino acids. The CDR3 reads CASREAGAPLSGDGYTF. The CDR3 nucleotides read TGTGCCAGTAGGGAGGCAGGGGCCCCCCTGAGTGGGGATGGCTACACCTTC.

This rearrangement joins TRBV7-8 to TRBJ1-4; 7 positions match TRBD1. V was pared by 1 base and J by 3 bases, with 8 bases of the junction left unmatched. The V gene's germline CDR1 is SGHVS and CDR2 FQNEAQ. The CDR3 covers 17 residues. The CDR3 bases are TGTGCCAGCAGCTTAGTCACAGGGGTCAGGGCTAATGAAAAACTGTTTTTT. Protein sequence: CASSLVTGVRANEKLFF.

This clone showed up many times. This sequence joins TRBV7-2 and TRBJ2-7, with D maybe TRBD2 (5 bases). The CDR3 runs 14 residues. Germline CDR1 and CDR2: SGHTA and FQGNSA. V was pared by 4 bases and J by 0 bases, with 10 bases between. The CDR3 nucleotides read TGTGCCAGCAGCTACAGCGGTTCCTCCTACGAGCAGTACTTC. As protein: CASSYSGSSYEQYF.

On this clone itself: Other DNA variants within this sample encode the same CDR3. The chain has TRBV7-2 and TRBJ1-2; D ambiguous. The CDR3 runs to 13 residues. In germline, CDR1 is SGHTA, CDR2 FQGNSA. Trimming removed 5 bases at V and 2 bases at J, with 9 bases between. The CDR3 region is CASSPQRNYGYTF. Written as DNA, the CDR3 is TGTGCCAGCAGCCCCCAGCGGAACTATGGCTACACCTTC.

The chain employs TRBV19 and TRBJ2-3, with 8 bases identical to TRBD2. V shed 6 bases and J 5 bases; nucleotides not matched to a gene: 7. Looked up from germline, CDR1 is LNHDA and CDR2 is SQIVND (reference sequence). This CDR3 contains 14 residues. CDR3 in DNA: TGTGCCAGTAGAACGGGACTAGGGGGAGATACGCAGTATTTT. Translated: CASRTGLGGDTQYF.

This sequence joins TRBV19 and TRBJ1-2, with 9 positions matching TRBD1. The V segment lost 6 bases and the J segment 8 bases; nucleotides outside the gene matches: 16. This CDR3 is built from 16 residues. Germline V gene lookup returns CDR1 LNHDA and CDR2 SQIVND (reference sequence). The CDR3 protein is CASRPPAGTGPYGYTF. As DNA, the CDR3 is TGTGCCAGTAGGCCCCCGGCCGGGACAGGGCCTTACGGCTACACCTTC.

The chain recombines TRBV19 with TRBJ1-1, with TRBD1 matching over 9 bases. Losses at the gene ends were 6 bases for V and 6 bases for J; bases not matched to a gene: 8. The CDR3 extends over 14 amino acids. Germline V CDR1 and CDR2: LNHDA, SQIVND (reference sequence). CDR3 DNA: TGTGCCAGTAGCCGACCTAGACAGGGGGCTGAAGCTTTCTTT. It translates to CASSRPRQGAEAFF.

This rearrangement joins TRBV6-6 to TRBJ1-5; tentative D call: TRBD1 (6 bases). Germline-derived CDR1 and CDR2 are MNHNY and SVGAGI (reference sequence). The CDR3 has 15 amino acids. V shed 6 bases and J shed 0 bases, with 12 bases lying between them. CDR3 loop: CASRQGQISNQPQHF. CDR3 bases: TGTGCCAGCAGACAGGGACAAATTAGCAATCAGCCCCAGCATTTT.

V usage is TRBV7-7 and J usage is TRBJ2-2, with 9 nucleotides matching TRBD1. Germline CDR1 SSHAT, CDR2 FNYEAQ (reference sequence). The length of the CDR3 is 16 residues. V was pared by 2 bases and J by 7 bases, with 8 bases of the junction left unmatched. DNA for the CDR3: TGTGCCAGCAGCTTACTGGCGGGGACAGGGATCGGGGAGCTGTTTTTT. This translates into CASSLLAGTGIGELFF.

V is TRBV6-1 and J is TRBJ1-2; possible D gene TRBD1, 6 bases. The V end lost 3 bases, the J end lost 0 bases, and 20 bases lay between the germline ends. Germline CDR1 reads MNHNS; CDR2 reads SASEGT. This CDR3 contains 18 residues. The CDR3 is CASSELTGFGVTNYGYTF. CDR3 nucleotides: TGTGCCAGCAGTGAGCTAACAGGGTTCGGTGTTACTAACTATGGCTACACCTTC.

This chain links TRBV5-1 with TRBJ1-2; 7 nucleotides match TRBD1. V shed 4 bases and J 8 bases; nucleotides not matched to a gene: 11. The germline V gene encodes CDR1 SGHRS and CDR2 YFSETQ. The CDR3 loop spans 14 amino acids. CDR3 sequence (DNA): TGCGCCAGCAGCCTTGGCCAAGGGACAGAAGGCTACACCTTC. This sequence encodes CASSLGQGTEGYTF.

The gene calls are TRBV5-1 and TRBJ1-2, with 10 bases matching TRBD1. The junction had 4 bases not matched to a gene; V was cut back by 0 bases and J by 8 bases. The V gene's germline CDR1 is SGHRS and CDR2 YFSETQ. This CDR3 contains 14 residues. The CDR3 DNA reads TGCGCCAGCAGCTTGGAGGGACAGGGGCGCGGCTACACCTTC. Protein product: CASSLEGQGRGYTF. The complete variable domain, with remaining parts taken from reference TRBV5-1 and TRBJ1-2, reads KAGVTQTPRYLIKTRGQQVTLSCSPISGHRSVSWYQQTPGQGLQFLFEYFSETQRNKGNFPGRFSGRQFSNSRSEMNVSTLELGDSALYLCASSLEGQGRGYTFGSGTRLTVV.

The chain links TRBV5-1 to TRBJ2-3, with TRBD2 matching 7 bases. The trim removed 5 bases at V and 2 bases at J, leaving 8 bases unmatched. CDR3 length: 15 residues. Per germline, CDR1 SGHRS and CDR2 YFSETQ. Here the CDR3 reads CASSPGRGPTDTQYF. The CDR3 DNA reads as TGCGCCAGCAGTCCGGGGAGGGGACCCACAGATACGCAGTATTTT.

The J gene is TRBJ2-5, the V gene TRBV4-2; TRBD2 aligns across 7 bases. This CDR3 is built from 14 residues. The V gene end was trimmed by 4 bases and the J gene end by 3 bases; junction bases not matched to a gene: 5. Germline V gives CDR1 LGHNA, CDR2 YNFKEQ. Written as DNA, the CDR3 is TGTGCCAGCAGCCGGGAGGGACTCAAAGAGACCCAGTACTTC. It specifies CASSREGLKETQYF.

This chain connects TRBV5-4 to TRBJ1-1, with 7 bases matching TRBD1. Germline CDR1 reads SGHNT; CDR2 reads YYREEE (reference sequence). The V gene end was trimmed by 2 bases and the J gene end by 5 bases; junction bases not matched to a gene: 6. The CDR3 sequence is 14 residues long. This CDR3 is CASSLRQGRTEAFF. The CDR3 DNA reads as TGTGCCAGCAGCTTAAGACAGGGAAGGACTGAAGCTTTCTTT.

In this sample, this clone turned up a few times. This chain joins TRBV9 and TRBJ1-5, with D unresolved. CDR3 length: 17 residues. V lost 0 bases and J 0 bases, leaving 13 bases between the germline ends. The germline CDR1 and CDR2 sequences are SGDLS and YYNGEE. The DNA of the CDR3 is TGTGCCAGCAGCGTAGGAGGCGCAGCGGGTAGCAATCAGCCCCAGCATTTT. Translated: CASSVGGAAGSNQPQHF.

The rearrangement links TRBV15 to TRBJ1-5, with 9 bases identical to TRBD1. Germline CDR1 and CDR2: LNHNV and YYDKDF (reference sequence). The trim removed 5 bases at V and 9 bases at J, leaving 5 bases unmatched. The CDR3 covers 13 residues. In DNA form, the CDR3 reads TGTGCCACCAGCCCGACAGGGGGGGGGCCCCAGCATTTT. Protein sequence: CATSPTGGGPQHF.

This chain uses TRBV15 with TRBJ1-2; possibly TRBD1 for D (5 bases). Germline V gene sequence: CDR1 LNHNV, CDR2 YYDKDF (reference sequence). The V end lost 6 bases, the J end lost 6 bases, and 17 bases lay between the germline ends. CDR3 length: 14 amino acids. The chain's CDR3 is CATSLFTGGDGYTF. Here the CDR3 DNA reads TGTGCCACCAGTCTATTTACTGGAGGGGATGGCTACACCTTC.

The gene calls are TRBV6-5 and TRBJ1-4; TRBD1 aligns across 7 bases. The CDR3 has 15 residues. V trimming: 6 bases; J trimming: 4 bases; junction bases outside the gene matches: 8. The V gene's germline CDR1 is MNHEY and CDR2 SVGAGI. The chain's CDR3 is CASSPRGSYNEKLFF. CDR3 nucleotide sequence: TGTGCCAGCAGCCCCAGGGGGAGTTATAATGAAAAACTGTTTTTT.

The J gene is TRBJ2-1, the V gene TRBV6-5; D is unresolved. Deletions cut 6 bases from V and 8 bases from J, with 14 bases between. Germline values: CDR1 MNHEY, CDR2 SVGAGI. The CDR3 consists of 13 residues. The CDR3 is CASRLYGSDEQFF. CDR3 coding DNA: TGTGCCAGCAGACTCTACGGTTCCGATGAGCAGTTCTTC.

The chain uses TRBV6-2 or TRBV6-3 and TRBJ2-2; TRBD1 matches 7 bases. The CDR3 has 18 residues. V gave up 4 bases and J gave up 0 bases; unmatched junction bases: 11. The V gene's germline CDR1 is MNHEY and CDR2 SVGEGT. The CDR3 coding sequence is TGTGCCAGCAGTTCCACTAGTCGGGACAGCGCGAACACCGGGGAGCTGTTTTTT. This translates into CASSSTSRDSANTGELFF.

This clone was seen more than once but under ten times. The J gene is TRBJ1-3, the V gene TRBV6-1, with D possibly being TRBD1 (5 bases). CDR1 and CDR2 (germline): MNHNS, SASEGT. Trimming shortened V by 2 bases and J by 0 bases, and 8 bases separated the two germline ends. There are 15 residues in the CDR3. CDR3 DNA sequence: TGTGCCAGCAGTGAACAGGGATTCTCTGGAAACACCATATATTTT. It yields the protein CASSEQGFSGNTIYF.

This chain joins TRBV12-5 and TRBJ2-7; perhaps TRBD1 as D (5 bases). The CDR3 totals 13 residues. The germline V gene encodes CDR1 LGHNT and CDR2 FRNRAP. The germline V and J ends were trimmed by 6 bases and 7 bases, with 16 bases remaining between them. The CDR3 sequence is CASGINMGREQYF. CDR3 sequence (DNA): TGTGCTAGTGGGATAAACATGGGGCGGGAGCAGTACTTC.

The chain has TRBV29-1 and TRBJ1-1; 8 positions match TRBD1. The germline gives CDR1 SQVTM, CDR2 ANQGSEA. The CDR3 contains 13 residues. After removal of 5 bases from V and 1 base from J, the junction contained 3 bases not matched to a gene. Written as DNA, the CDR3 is TGCAGCGTTCGGACAGGGCAGAACACTGAAGCTTTCTTT. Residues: CSVRTGQNTEAFF.